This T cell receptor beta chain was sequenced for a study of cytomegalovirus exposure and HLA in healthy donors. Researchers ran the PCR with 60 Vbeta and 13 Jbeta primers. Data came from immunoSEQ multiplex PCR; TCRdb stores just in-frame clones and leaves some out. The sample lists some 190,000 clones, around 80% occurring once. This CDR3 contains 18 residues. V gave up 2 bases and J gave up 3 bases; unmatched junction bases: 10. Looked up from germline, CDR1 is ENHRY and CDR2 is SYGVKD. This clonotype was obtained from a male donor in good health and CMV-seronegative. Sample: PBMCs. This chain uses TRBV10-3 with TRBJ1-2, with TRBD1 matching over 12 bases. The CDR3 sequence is CAISEDKTGQGADYGYTF. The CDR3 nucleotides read TGTGCCATCAGTGAGGATAAAACGGGACAGGGGGCAGACTATGGCTACACCTTC.